This T cell receptor beta chain was identified in a study of T-cell memory formation after mild COVID-19. From the 5' RACE reads, TCRdb called clonotypes with MiXCR, one entry per CDR3 protein. The sample has 530,000 or so distinct CDR3 sequences; roughly 17% are singletons. This clonotype was found a few times. CDR3 size: 14 residues. Deletions cut 0 bases from V and 9 bases from J, with 17 bases between. Germline V gives CDR1 GTSNPN, CDR2 SVGIG (reference sequence). The clonotype was recovered from an adult woman who had mild COVID-19 (a few samples of this study predate the infection). Cell type and time point are not known. The genes are TRBV30 and TRBJ1-2, with a possible D match to TRBD1 (5 bases). The sequencing sample was made of PBMCs or a T cell subset sorted from them (not recorded which). CDR3 in amino acids: CAWSVPPGVDRYTF. The CDR3 nucleotides are TGTGCCTGGAGTGTGCCTCCGGGGGTCGATCGCTACACCTTC.